This T cell receptor beta chain came from a study of blood T cell repertoires in COVID-19 (dated by TCRdb to about 2020). Background on the whole study: Collaborator samples came from the United States, Italy and Spain and covered acute and convalescent phases of COVID-19. The dataset comprised deeply sampled blood TCRbeta repertoires from subjects exposed to, actively infected with, or recovered from COVID-19. The prospective study material was composed of cDNA or gDNA derived from T cells, B-cell-depleted T cells, or PBMCs. Samples were obtained from the ongoing ImmuneRACE study (first 160 participants) and from over 1,000 subjects provided by 6 global collaborators. A de-identified subject ID, COVID-19 status, age in years and sex were almost always included in the sample metadata. Where available, HLA class I and class II types were taken from metadata supplied by the sample provider and were not determined by assay-based typing. The repertoires were released in a freely available public database meant as a resource for research on the immune response to SARS-CoV-2.

For this chain, trimming is 4 bases at the V end and 8 bases at the J end, and the number of junction bases without a gene match is 9. Inclusive of the bounding cysteine and phenylalanine, the CDR3 is 14 residues long. Only CDR3 DNA is held: 42 bases, read in frame from base 1. Per the germline V gene, SGHRS is the CDR1 and YFSETQ is the CDR2. TCRbeta CDR3 regions were amplified from genomic DNA by means of the immunoSEQ Assay, a bias-controlled multiplex PCR. As for how the authors treated the data: The number of nucleated cells in each sample was estimated from the amplification of reference gene primers within the assay. To quantify the absolute abundance of each unique TCRbeta CDR3 rearrangement, sequence reads were collapsed and filtered. For each sample, productive Simpson clonality was calculated by taking the square root of Simpson's diversity index across productive rearrangements. TCRdb obtained this table from immuneACCESS and retained in-frame rearrangements with V and J assigned. These tables miss some clones; where compared with another copy, unresolved V genes account for less than half of the shortfall, and the remainder is unexplained. The V and J calls and clone size are taken from that table; D and trimming were inferred from the DNA. The sample has approximately 110,000 clones on record, around 84% of them singletons. The ten largest clones represent roughly an eighth of the sample.

Remarks on this clone: Its cognate antigen has yet to be identified. The sample holds no much larger clone one base away, and base qualities are not on file.

Each collaborating institution followed its own protocols to collect whole blood in K2EDTA tubes. Collaborator samples were shipped for TCRbeta analysis as frozen whole blood, isolated PBMCs, or DNA extracted from either sample type. General study outcomes and caveats: Clinical and demographic metadata were provided uncurated, with the amount varying by source and participant.

The rearrangement joined TRBV5-1 to TRBJ1-2; 9 bases in between match TRBD1. The sequenced sample consisted of peripheral blood. This sequence originates from a human donor in a cohort sampled during active COVID-19. The DNA is as follows: TGCGCCAGCAGCGTGACAGGGGGAGACTCCGGCTACACCTTC. It specifies CASSVTGGDSGYTF.